The T cell receptor (beta chain) described here comes from a study of T-cell memory formation after mild COVID-19. This clonotype was seen repeatedly, ten times or more. 5'RACE with constant-segment primers yielded barcoded, UMI-tagged TCR alpha and TCR beta cDNA libraries. Using its own MiXCR run on the 5' RACE reads, TCRdb lists one record per CDR3 protein. This sample has roughly 170,000 distinct CDR3 sequences, with approximately 17% found just once. Germline assignment: CDR1 SGHTA and CDR2 FQGNSA. V trimming: 4 bases; J trimming: 2 bases; junction bases outside the gene matches: 8. This CDR3 spans 18 amino acids.

This clonotype was obtained from a man younger than 35 who had mild COVID-19 (a few samples of this study predate the infection). Cell type and time point are not known. The sequenced sample consisted of PBMCs or a T cell subset sorted from them (not recorded which). The chain carries TRBV7-2 and TRBJ2-1; 13 nucleotides agree with TRBD2. In DNA form, the CDR3 reads TGTGCCAGCAGCTCCCTTGGGACTAGCGGGGTAACCTACAATGAGCAGTTCTTC. Amino acid sequence: CASSSLGTSGVTYNEQFF.